The 4 T cell receptor beta chains given below trace back to one sample, sequenced in a study of shared clonotypes between healthy human individuals. Here immunoSEQ multiplex PCR was the method, and the copy in TCRdb shows in-frame clones only, minus some. This repertoire shows roughly 500,000 clones, 75% to 85% found once; its top ten account for 13%. Sequenced input: PBMCs. The receptors were sampled from a woman aged 40 to 50 in good health. Some clones in this sample may be carry-over from other donors' samples.

V is TRBV19 and J is TRBJ2-3; D remains unclear. The CDR3 has 14 residues. Germline V gives CDR1 LNHDA, CDR2 SQIVND (reference sequence). V was trimmed by 10 bases and J by 2 bases, leaving 16 bases between them. Here the CDR3 reads CANSRALNTDTQYF. As DNA, the CDR3 is TGTGCCAATAGCCGGGCCCTAAACACAGATACGCAGTATTTT.

The chain has TRBV10-3 and TRBJ2-2, with unresolved D. Germline CDR1 and CDR2: ENHRY and SYGVKD. This CDR3 spans 14 amino acids. Trimming left V 4 bases short and J 3 bases short, with 9 bases between. In DNA form, the CDR3 reads TGTGCCATCAGTGGGGCCCCGGACACCGGGGAGCTGTTTTTT. Its translation: CAISGAPDTGELFF.

The chain links TRBV5-5 to TRBJ2-1, with 9 bases that match TRBD2. J gave up 8 bases and V 0 bases, and 9 bases lay outside the gene matches. CDR1 is SGHKS and CDR2 is YYEKEE in the germline V gene (reference sequence). This CDR3 contains 16 residues. CDR3 sequence: CASSLVFGGREDEQFF. CDR3 nucleotides: TGTGCCAGCAGCTTGGTATTCGGCGGGAGGGAGGATGAGCAGTTCTTC.

Comments on this clone: The same CDR3 also results from other DNA sequences found in this sample. The chain combines TRBV19 with TRBJ2-1, with 10 bases fitting TRBD2. This CDR3 contains 15 residues. The ends lost 4 bases at V and 7 bases at J; junction bases unmatched: 7. CDR1 and CDR2 from the germline V gene are LNHDA and SQIVND (reference sequence). CDR3 region: CASSTPGLAINEQFF. CDR3 nucleotides: TGTGCCAGTAGTACACCGGGACTAGCGATTAATGAGCAGTTCTTC.